This T cell receptor beta chain was captured in a study of neurological immune-mediated disorders. Study observations and caveats: HTLV-1-associated myelopathy led in TCR clonal expansion, while multiple sclerosis ranked lowest, below healthy controls. The expanded clones of different subjects shared no CDR3 amino acid sequences (suggesting private repertoires in all groups).

This clonotype was recorded at least ten times. Its antigen is undetermined. Each TCR transcript was tagged with a 10-nucleotide random UMI during 5'RACE. A single record per CDR3 protein comes from TCRdb applying MiXCR to the 5' RACE reads. The data hold about 27,000 distinct CDR3 sequences, with under 25% observed a single time. There are 20 residues in the CDR3. CDR1 is SEHNR, CDR2 FQNEAQ, per germline (reference sequence). The V gene end was trimmed by 1 base and the J gene end by 5 bases; junction bases not matched to a gene: 17. The clonotype originates from a woman aged 55 to 70 in good health. The sample consisted of PBMCs. The chain couples TRBV7-9 to TRBJ2-1; 10 positions agree with TRBD1. The CDR3 nucleotides read TGTGCCAGCAGCTTAGTGCCGGGACAGGGGTTTATGACGATGAACAATGAGCAGTTCTTC. It translates to CASSLVPGQGFMTMNNEQFF.